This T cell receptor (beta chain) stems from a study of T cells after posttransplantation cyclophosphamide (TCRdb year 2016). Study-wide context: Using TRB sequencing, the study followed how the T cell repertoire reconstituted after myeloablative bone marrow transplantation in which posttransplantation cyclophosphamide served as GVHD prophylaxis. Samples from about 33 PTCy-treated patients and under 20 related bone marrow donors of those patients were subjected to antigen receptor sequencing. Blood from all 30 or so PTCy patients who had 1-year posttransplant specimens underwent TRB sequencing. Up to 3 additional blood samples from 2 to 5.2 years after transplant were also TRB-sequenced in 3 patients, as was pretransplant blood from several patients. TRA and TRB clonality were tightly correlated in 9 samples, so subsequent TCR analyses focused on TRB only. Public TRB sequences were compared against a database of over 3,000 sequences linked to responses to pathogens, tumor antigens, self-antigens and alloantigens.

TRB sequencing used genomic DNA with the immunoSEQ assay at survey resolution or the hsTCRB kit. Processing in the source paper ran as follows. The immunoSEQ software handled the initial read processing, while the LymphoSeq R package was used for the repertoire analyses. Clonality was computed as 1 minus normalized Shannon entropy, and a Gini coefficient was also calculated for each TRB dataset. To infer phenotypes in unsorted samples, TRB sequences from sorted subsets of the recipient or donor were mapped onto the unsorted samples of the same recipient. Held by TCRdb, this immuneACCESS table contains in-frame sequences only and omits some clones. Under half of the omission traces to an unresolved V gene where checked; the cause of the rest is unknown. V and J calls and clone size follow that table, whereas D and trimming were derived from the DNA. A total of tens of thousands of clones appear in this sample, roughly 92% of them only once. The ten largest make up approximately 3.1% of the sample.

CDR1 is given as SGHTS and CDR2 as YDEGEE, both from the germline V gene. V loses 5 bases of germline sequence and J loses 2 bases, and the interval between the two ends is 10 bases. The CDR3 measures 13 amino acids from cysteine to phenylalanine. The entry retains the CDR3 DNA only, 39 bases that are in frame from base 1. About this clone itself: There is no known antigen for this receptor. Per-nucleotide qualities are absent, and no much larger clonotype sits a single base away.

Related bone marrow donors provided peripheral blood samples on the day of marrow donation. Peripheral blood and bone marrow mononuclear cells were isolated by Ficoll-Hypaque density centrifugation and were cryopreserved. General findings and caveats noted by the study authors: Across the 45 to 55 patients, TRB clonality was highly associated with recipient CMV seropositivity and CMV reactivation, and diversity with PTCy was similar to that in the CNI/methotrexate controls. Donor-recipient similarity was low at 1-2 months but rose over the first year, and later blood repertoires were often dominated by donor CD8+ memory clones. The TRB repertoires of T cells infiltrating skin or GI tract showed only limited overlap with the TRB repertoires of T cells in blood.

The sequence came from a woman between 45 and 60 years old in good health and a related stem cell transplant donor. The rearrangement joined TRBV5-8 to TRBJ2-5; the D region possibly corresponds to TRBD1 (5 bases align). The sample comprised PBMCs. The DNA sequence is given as TGTGCCAGCAGGATTCGGACACAAGAGACCCAGTACTTC. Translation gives CASRIRTQETQYF.